This T cell receptor beta chain was profiled in a study of T cell responses to AZD1222 COVID-19 vaccine. Findings and limits, study-wide: Increases in Spike-specific TCR breadth and depth were seen after two AZD1222 doses. Repertoire collection took place solely once the T cell response had peaked.

The CDR3 covers 12 residues. CDR1 is SGHDT, CDR2 YYEEEE, per germline. V shed 4 bases and J shed 5 bases, with 9 bases lying between them. This clone came up once. Its cognate antigen is unknown. The assay was immunoSEQ multiplex PCR, and TCRdb's table has in-frame clones only and misses some. This sample carries some 110,000 clones, about 86% of them seen once, and the ten largest clones take around 9.9%. This TCR derives from an adult in good health. The chain carries TRBV5-6 and TRBJ1-2, with D perhaps matching TRBD1 (5 bases). Source: peripheral blood, taken on day 0 of AZD1222 vaccination. In nucleotides, the CDR3 is TGTGCCAGCAGCCATCCAGGGTATGGCTACACCTTC. It translates to CASSHPGYGYTF.